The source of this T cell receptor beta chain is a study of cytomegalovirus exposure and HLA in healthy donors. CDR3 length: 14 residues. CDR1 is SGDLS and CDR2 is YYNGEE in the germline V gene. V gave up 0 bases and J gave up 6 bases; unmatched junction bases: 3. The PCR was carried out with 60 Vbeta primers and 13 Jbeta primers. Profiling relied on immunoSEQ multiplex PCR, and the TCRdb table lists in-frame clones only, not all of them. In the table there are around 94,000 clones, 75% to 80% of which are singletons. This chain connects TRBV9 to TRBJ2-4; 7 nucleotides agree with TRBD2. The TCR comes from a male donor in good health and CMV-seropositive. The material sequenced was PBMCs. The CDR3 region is CASSVGREGNIQYF. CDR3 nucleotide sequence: TGTGCCAGCAGCGTAGGCAGGGAGGGAAACATTCAGTACTTC.